These 8 T cell receptor beta chains originate from one sample sequenced in a study of preoperative IRX-2 immunotherapy in early breast cancer. Data came from immunoSEQ multiplex PCR; TCRdb stores just in-frame clones and leaves some out. Counted here are some 22,000 clones, 80% to 90% occurring once; the ten biggest clones make up roughly 10%. Treatment here: preoperative locoregional IRX-2 cytokine immunotherapy. The sequencing used tumor tissue, collected after IRX-2 immunotherapy. The receptors were sampled from a human donor with breast cancer.

This clone was seen a few times. V usage is TRBV29-1 and J usage is TRBJ1-5, with a weak D call TRBD1 (6 bases). The ends were cut back, 6 bases at V and 4 bases at J, with 10 bases in the middle. CDR1 SQVTM and CDR2 ANQGSEA come from the germline V gene. The CDR3 is 12 amino acids. The CDR3 loop is CSVVDSNQPQHF. In DNA form, the CDR3 reads TGCAGCGTGGTGGACAGTAATCAGCCCCAGCATTTT. The entire variable domain, with the rest obtained from reference TRBV29-1 and TRBJ1-5, is as follows: SAVISQKPSRDICQRGTSLTIQCQVDSQVTMMFWYRQQPGQSLTLIATANQGSEATYESGFVIDKFPISRPNLTFSTLTVSNMSPEDSSIYLCSVVDSNQPQHFGDGTRLSIL.

The V gene is TRBV4-3, the J gene TRBJ1-1; possibly TRBD1 for D (5 bases). The CDR3 runs to 13 residues. The ends were cut back, 0 bases at V and 7 bases at J, with 9 bases in the middle. From germline, CDR1 is LGHNA and CDR2 YSLEER. DNA of the CDR3: TGCGCCAGCAGCCAAGATCGGGGCTTTGAAGCTTTCTTT. It yields the protein CASSQDRGFEAFF.

The table lists this clone with a few counts. This same CDR3 is encoded by further DNA sequences in the sample. This sequence joins TRBV5-1 and TRBJ1-4; D is ambiguous. The CDR3 sequence is 14 residues long. The V end lost 3 bases, the J end lost 4 bases, and 10 bases lay between the germline ends. Germline CDR1 is SGHRS and CDR2 is YFSETQ. Here the CDR3 DNA reads TGCGCCAGCAGCTACCGGGCTCGTAATGAAAAACTGTTTTTT. Protein: CASSYRARNEKLFF.

The chain carries TRBV5-1 and TRBJ2-1; D is possibly TRBD1 (6 bases). The CDR3 extends over 17 amino acids. Trimming removed 0 bases from V and 4 bases from J, with 17 bases in between. Germline V CDR1 and CDR2: SGHRS, YFSETQ. The CDR3 loop reads CASSLAGNRVSYNEQFF. CDR3 bases: TGCGCCAGCAGCTTGGCCGGTAACAGGGTCTCTTACAATGAGCAGTTCTTC.

This clone is a singleton in its sample. This chain joins TRBV28 and TRBJ2-1; the D is unclear. Germline assignment: CDR1 MDHEN and CDR2 SYDVKM. The V gene lost 6 bases and the J gene lost 3 bases, with 9 bases spanning the gap. This CDR3 is built from 13 residues. The CDR3 region is CASRKWDYNEQFF. CDR3 sequence (DNA): TGTGCCAGCAGAAAATGGGACTACAATGAGCAGTTCTTC. Together with reference TRBV28 and TRBJ2-1, the CDR3 gives the full variable domain: DVKVTQSSRYLVKRTGEKVFLECVQDMDHENMFWYRQDPGLGLRLIYFSYDVKMKEKGDIPEGYSVSREKKERFSLILESASTNQTSMYLCASRKWDYNEQFFGPGTRLTVL.

The chain joins TRBV15 to TRBJ2-7, with D possibly matching TRBD1 (5 bases). Per the germline V gene, CDR1 is LNHNV and CDR2 is YYDKDF (reference sequence). The CDR3 contains 13 residues. Trimming took 1 base from V and 1 from J, leaving 5 bases between them. The CDR3: CATSRGTSYEQYF. In nucleotides, the CDR3 is TGTGCCACCAGCAGAGGGACATCCTACGAGCAGTACTTC.

This clone was seen only a few times. V gene TRBV7-8 combines with J gene TRBJ2-5; D call uncertain. The CDR3 covers 12 residues. Trimming stripped 1 base from V and 2 bases from J, with 2 bases between. From germline, CDR1 is SGHVS and CDR2 FQNEAQ. This chain's CDR3 is CASSLGQETQYF. The DNA for the CDR3 is TGTGCCAGCAGCTTAGGTCAAGAGACCCAGTACTTC.

This clone was counted between two and nine times. The chain couples TRBV6-1 to TRBJ2-5; the D gene is possibly TRBD1 (6 bases). CDR1 is MNHNS, CDR2 SASEGT, per germline. CDR3 length: 13 residues. V lost 7 bases and J 1 base, leaving 10 bases between the germline ends. The CDR3 sequence: CASIGQIQETQYF. CDR3 coding DNA: TGTGCCAGCATCGGACAGATCCAAGAGACCCAGTACTTC.